This T cell receptor beta chain was sequenced in a study of blood T cell repertoires in COVID-19. Libraries were prepared by immunoSEQ multiplex PCR; TCRdb keeps only in-frame clonotypes and omits some of them. The table includes about 160,000 clones, roughly 90% detected once. The CDR3 is 18 residues long. Germline CDR1 reads KGHSH; CDR2 reads LQKENI. Trimming stripped 0 bases from V and 2 bases from J, with 19 bases between. Which cohort a participant joined came from the clinical history participants gave. V and J are TRBV18 and TRBJ1-2; D not resolved. Input material: PBMCs or T cells enriched from blood (not recorded which). The clonotype comes from a woman between 50 and 59 years old who had recovered from COVID-19. The CDR3, as DNA: TGTGCCAGCTCACCACCTAGTACAGTTTCCTTATTCAACTATGGCTACACCTTC. Translation gives CASSPPSTVSLFNYGYTF.